These T cell receptor beta chains were read from a single sample in a study of OX40 agonist ivuxolimab in advanced cancers. The table came from immunoSEQ multiplex PCR; TCRdb's copy has only in-frame clones and leaves some out. The profile shows 30,000 to 40,000 clones, about 82% of them singletons. Sample: CD4+ or CD8+ T cells sorted from blood, taken in a trial of the OX40 agonist ivuxolimab. The receptors originated from an adult with an advanced solid tumor such as melanoma, head and neck, liver or kidney cancer. Both conserved end residues are part of each CDR3. D genes are given only for firm matches. Only some rows state a clone size, as once, few, many or a class for expanded clones.

clone size: NA; D gene: NA; V gene: TRBV6-4; J gene: TRBJ1-5; CDR3 protein: CASSDLCGENQPQHF; CDR3 DNA: TGTGCCAGCAGTGACTTATGTGGGGAGAATCAGCCCCAGCATTTT
clone size: NA; D gene: NA; V gene: TRBV6-1; J gene: TRBJ2-7; CDR3 protein: CASLGLLNPYEQYF; CDR3 DNA: TGTGCCAGCCTTGGCCTCCTAAATCCCTACGAGCAGTACTTC
clone size: NA; D gene: NA; V gene: TRBV6-6; J gene: TRBJ2-1; CDR3 protein: CASSFGLNEQFF; CDR3 DNA: TGTGCCAGCAGTTTCGGGCTGAATGAGCAGTTCTTC
clone size: NA; D gene: TRBD2; V gene: TRBV7-6; J gene: TRBJ2-3; CDR3 protein: CASSLVAGEGDTQYF; CDR3 DNA: TGTGCCAGCAGCTTAGTAGCGGGTGAGGGCGATACGCAGTATTTT
clone size: NA; D gene: NA; V gene: TRBV27; J gene: TRBJ1-4; CDR3 protein: CASSLGGTNEKLFF; CDR3 DNA: TGTGCCAGCAGTTTAGGGGGAACTAATGAAAAACTGTTTTTT
clone size: NA; D gene: NA; V gene: TRBV19; J gene: TRBJ2-7; CDR3 protein: CASSSGQGQSSYEQYF; CDR3 DNA: TGTGCCAGTAGTAGTGGGCAGGGCCAAAGTTCCTACGAGCAGTACTTC
clone size: NA; D gene: TRBD2; V gene: TRBV7-6; J gene: TRBJ2-5; CDR3 protein: CASSSQLAGGETQYF; CDR3 DNA: TGTGCCAGCAGCTCCCAACTAGCGGGAGGAGAGACCCAGTACTTC
clone size: NA; D gene: TRBD1; V gene: TRBV9; J gene: TRBJ1-2; CDR3 protein: CASTSDREGYTF; CDR3 DNA: TGTGCCAGCACCTCGGACAGGGAAGGCTACACCTTC
clone size: NA; D gene: TRBD2; V gene: TRBV4-2; J gene: TRBJ2-7; CDR3 protein: CASSTIGGYEQYF; CDR3 DNA: TGTGCCAGCAGCACAATCGGGGGGTACGAGCAGTACTTC
clone size: NA; D gene: NA; V gene: TRBV6-6; J gene: TRBJ2-1; CDR3 protein: CASSYYFRGSGNEQFF; CDR3 DNA: TGTGCCAGCAGTTACTACTTCAGGGGATCCGGCAATGAGCAGTTCTTC
clone size: NA; D gene: NA; V gene: TRBV4-2; J gene: TRBJ1-1; CDR3 protein: CASSQDEVTAGYTEAFF; CDR3 DNA: TGTGCCAGCAGCCAAGATGAAGTTACAGCGGGATACACTGAAGCTTTCTTT
clone size: NA; D gene: TRBD2; V gene: TRBV9; J gene: TRBJ2-3; CDR3 protein: CASSPSGRSADTQYF; CDR3 DNA: TGTGCCAGCAGCCCATCCGGGAGGAGCGCAGATACGCAGTATTTT
clone size: once; D gene: TRBD2; V gene: TRBV4-1; J gene: TRBJ2-1; CDR3 protein: CASSPTPGGAPYNEQFF; CDR3 DNA: TGCGCCAGCAGCCCCACTCCGGGAGGGGCCCCCTACAATGAGCAGTTCTTC
clone size: NA; D gene: TRBD1; V gene: TRBV27; J gene: TRBJ2-2; CDR3 protein: CASSFIVPGQGAETGELFF; CDR3 DNA: TGTGCCAGCAGTTTCATCGTCCCGGGACAGGGGGCGGAAACCGGGGAGCTGTTTTTT
clone size: once; D gene: TRBD1; V gene: TRBV27; J gene: TRBJ2-7; CDR3 protein: CASHGTGDLEQYF; CDR3 DNA: TGTGCCAGCCACGGGACAGGGGATCTCGAGCAGTACTTC
clone size: NA; D gene: NA; V gene: TRBV9; J gene: TRBJ2-3; CDR3 protein: CASSVGGGPHDTQYF; CDR3 DNA: TGTGCCAGCAGCGTAGGTGGGGGCCCCCACGATACGCAGTATTTT
clone size: few; D gene: NA; V gene: TRBV6-6; J gene: TRBJ2-5; CDR3 protein: CASSPGGDGQETQYF; CDR3 DNA: TGTGCCAGCAGCCCCGGCGGGGACGGACAAGAGACCCAGTACTTC
clone size: NA; D gene: NA; V gene: TRBV30; J gene: TRBJ2-7; CDR3 protein: CAWSLDSYEQYF; CDR3 DNA: TGTGCCTGGAGTTTAGACTCCTACGAGCAGTACTTC
clone size: NA; D gene: NA; V gene: TRBV11-1; J gene: TRBJ1-1; CDR3 protein: CASSFSRSIMNTEAFF; CDR3 DNA: TGTGCCAGCAGCTTCAGCCGTAGTATCATGAACACTGAAGCTTTCTTT
clone size: NA; D gene: TRBD2; V gene: TRBV29-1; J gene: TRBJ2-1; CDR3 protein: CSVLTSGGYNEQFF; CDR3 DNA: TGCAGCGTTCTGACTAGCGGGGGGTACAATGAGCAGTTCTTC
clone size: few; D gene: NA; V gene: TRBV6-1; J gene: TRBJ2-7; CDR3 protein: CASSEREFHEQYF; CDR3 DNA: TGTGCCAGCAGTGAACGGGAGTTCCACGAGCAGTACTTC
clone size: NA; D gene: NA; V gene: TRBV19; J gene: TRBJ2-2; CDR3 protein: CASSIQNTGELFF; CDR3 DNA: TGTGCCAGTAGTATCCAGAACACCGGGGAGCTGTTTTTT
clone size: NA; D gene: NA; V gene: TRBV5-5; J gene: TRBJ2-1; CDR3 protein: CASSLRDNEQFF; CDR3 DNA: TGTGCCAGCAGCCTCCGGGACAATGAGCAGTTCTTC
clone size: NA; D gene: NA; V gene: TRBV6-5; J gene: TRBJ1-1; CDR3 protein: CASSPGVTEAFF; CDR3 DNA: TGTGCCAGCAGTCCCGGGGTTACTGAAGCTTTCTTT
clone size: NA; D gene: NA; V gene: TRBV4-1; J gene: TRBJ1-2; CDR3 protein: CASSQDWGGDGYTF; CDR3 DNA: TGCGCCAGCAGCCAAGATTGGGGGGGAGATGGCTACACCTTC
clone size: NA; D gene: NA; V gene: TRBV7-9; J gene: TRBJ2-1; CDR3 protein: CASSFATDLDYTYNEQFF; CDR3 DNA: TGTGCCAGCAGCTTTGCCACTGACCTCGATTACACCTACAATGAGCAGTTCTTC
clone size: once; D gene: TRBD1; V gene: TRBV2; J gene: TRBJ1-4; CDR3 protein: CASAWDSDSEKLFF; CDR3 DNA: TGTGCCAGCGCTTGGGACAGTGATTCAGAAAAACTGTTTTTT
clone size: few; D gene: NA; V gene: TRBV4-1; J gene: TRBJ2-6; CDR3 protein: CASSQDQGSGANVLTF; CDR3 DNA: TGCGCCAGCAGCCAAGACCAGGGTTCTGGGGCCAACGTCCTGACTTTC
clone size: NA; D gene: NA; V gene: TRBV29-1; J gene: TRBJ2-3; CDR3 protein: CSAPLGTTDTQYF; CDR3 DNA: TGCAGCGCTCCCTTGGGGACCACAGATACGCAGTATTTT
clone size: NA; D gene: TRBD2; V gene: TRBV7-6; J gene: TRBJ2-7; CDR3 protein: CASSQLAGVGYEQYF; CDR3 DNA: TGTGCCAGCAGCCAGCTAGCGGGAGTTGGCTACGAGCAGTACTTC
clone size: NA; D gene: TRBD1; V gene: TRBV7-9; J gene: TRBJ2-7; CDR3 protein: CASSLAGQDTIFGQYF; CDR3 DNA: TGTGCCAGCAGCTTAGCCGGACAGGACACCATCTTCGGGCAGTACTTC
clone size: NA; D gene: NA; V gene: TRBV23-1; J gene: TRBJ2-2; CDR3 protein: CASRTGELFF; CDR3 DNA: TGCGCCAGCAGGACCGGGGAGCTGTTTTTT
clone size: few; D gene: NA; V gene: TRBV7-9; J gene: TRBJ1-1; CDR3 protein: CASRQGGSEAFF; CDR3 DNA: TGTGCCAGCAGACAGGGAGGGTCTGAAGCTTTCTTT
clone size: NA; D gene: NA; V gene: TRBV6-1; J gene: TRBJ2-7; CDR3 protein: CASSPVRPYEQYF; CDR3 DNA: TGTGCCAGCAGTCCGGTCCGTCCCTACGAGCAGTACTTC
clone size: NA; D gene: TRBD2; V gene: TRBV7-6; J gene: TRBJ2-7; CDR3 protein: CASTPEASGRIPGEQYF; CDR3 DNA: TGTGCCAGCACCCCGGAGGCTAGCGGGAGGATACCGGGAGAGCAGTACTTC
clone size: NA; D gene: TRBD2; V gene: TRBV27; J gene: TRBJ2-1; CDR3 protein: CASSLGGRADEQFF; CDR3 DNA: TGTGCCAGCAGTTTAGGCGGGAGGGCGGATGAGCAGTTCTTC
clone size: NA; D gene: TRBD1; V gene: TRBV14; J gene: TRBJ1-2; CDR3 protein: CASSSTGGYGYTF; CDR3 DNA: TGTGCCAGCAGCTCCACAGGGGGCTATGGCTACACCTTC
clone size: NA; D gene: TRBD1; V gene: TRBV7-9; J gene: TRBJ2-7; CDR3 protein: CASRQGSYEQYF; CDR3 DNA: TGTGCCAGCCGACAGGGGAGCTACGAGCAGTACTTC
clone size: NA; D gene: TRBD1; V gene: TRBV27; J gene: TRBJ2-7; CDR3 protein: CASRSRGLYEQYF; CDR3 DNA: TGTGCCAGCAGATCAAGGGGGCTCTACGAGCAGTACTTC
clone size: NA; D gene: NA; V gene: TRBV10-1; J gene: TRBJ2-7; CDR3 protein: CASTYEQYF; CDR3 DNA: TGCGCCAGCACCTACGAGCAGTACTTC
clone size: NA; D gene: NA; V gene: TRBV30; J gene: TRBJ1-1; CDR3 protein: CAWSSGTNTEAFF; CDR3 DNA: TGTGCCTGGAGTTCTGGGACGAACACTGAAGCTTTCTTT
clone size: NA; D gene: NA; V gene: TRBV7-9; J gene: TRBJ1-5; CDR3 protein: CASSYDDQPQHF; CDR3 DNA: TGTGCCAGCAGCTACGACGATCAGCCCCAGCATTTT
clone size: NA; D gene: NA; V gene: TRBV7-8; J gene: TRBJ2-1; CDR3 protein: CASSLAAAQKLILGDNEQFF; CDR3 DNA: TGTGCCAGCAGCTTAGCGGCCGCTCAAAAATTGATCCTAGGGGACAATGAGCAGTTCTTC
clone size: NA; D gene: NA; V gene: TRBV19; J gene: TRBJ2-1; CDR3 protein: CASSITSGLSYNEQFF; CDR3 DNA: TGTGCCAGTAGTATTACGAGCGGACTCTCCTACAATGAGCAGTTCTTC
clone size: NA; D gene: NA; V gene: TRBV19; J gene: TRBJ1-1; CDR3 protein: CASSPGIGSLHEAFF; CDR3 DNA: TGTGCCAGTAGTCCCGGAATCGGGAGTTTACATGAAGCTTTCTTT
clone size: NA; D gene: TRBD1; V gene: TRBV6-1; J gene: TRBJ2-5; CDR3 protein: CASTTGEETQYF; CDR3 DNA: TGTGCCAGCACGACAGGGGAAGAGACCCAGTACTTC
clone size: once; D gene: TRBD2; V gene: TRBV2; J gene: TRBJ2-1; CDR3 protein: CASSDGLAGGNEQFF; CDR3 DNA: TGTGCCAGCAGTGATGGTCTAGCGGGCGGGAATGAGCAGTTCTTC
clone size: NA; D gene: TRBD2; V gene: TRBV29-1; J gene: TRBJ2-7; CDR3 protein: CSVGGGLLYEQYF; CDR3 DNA: TGCAGCGTTGGCGGGGGGCTGTTGTACGAGCAGTACTTC
clone size: NA; D gene: NA; V gene: TRBV30; J gene: TRBJ1-5; CDR3 protein: CAWRVGINQPQHF; CDR3 DNA: TGTGCCTGGAGGGTAGGGATTAATCAGCCCCAGCATTTT
clone size: NA; D gene: TRBD2; V gene: TRBV7-9; J gene: TRBJ2-7; CDR3 protein: CASSSPGASGSYEQYF; CDR3 DNA: TGTGCCAGCAGCTCCCCGGGAGCTAGCGGATCCTACGAGCAGTACTTC
clone size: few; D gene: NA; V gene: TRBV7-3; J gene: TRBJ1-1; CDR3 protein: CASSLEAGGVTEAFF; CDR3 DNA: TGTGCCAGCAGCTTAGAAGCGGGTGGGGTCACTGAAGCTTTCTTT
clone size: NA; D gene: NA; V gene: TRBV27; J gene: TRBJ1-2; CDR3 protein: CASSPRVGNGYTF; CDR3 DNA: TGTGCCAGCAGCCCCAGGGTGGGAAATGGCTACACCTTC
clone size: NA; D gene: NA; V gene: TRBV7-9; J gene: TRBJ1-2; CDR3 protein: CASSALQGHGYTF; CDR3 DNA: TGTGCCAGCAGCGCCCTACAGGGCCATGGCTACACCTTC
clone size: NA; D gene: TRBD1; V gene: TRBV5-6; J gene: TRBJ1-1; CDR3 protein: CASSPTGVDTEAFF; CDR3 DNA: TGTGCCAGCAGCCCGACAGGGGTGGACACTGAAGCTTTCTTT
clone size: NA; D gene: NA; V gene: TRBV11-2; J gene: TRBJ2-5; CDR3 protein: CASSLVIRGSQETQYF; CDR3 DNA: TGTGCCAGCAGCTTAGTGATCAGGGGTTCCCAAGAGACCCAGTACTTC
clone size: NA; D gene: NA; V gene: TRBV4-2; J gene: TRBJ1-1; CDR3 protein: CASSQAIGDTEAFF; CDR3 DNA: TGTGCCAGCAGCCAAGCCATCGGGGACACTGAAGCTTTCTTT
clone size: NA; D gene: NA; V gene: TRBV27; J gene: TRBJ2-7; CDR3 protein: CASSLGQPSYEQYF; CDR3 DNA: TGTGCCAGCAGTCTCGGACAGCCGTCCTACGAGCAGTACTTC
clone size: NA; D gene: NA; V gene: TRBV27; J gene: TRBJ1-6; CDR3 protein: CASSLLGVNSPLHF; CDR3 DNA: TGTGCCAGCAGTTTACTAGGGGTAAATTCACCCCTCCACTTT
clone size: NA; D gene: TRBD1; V gene: TRBV30; J gene: TRBJ1-3; CDR3 protein: CAWSTELGQEYIDSGNTIYF; CDR3 DNA: TGTGCCTGGAGTACGGAATTAGGACAGGAGTACATCGACTCTGGAAACACCATATATTTT